Included here is one T cell receptor (beta chain) sequence, with context. The data were taken from a study of cytotoxic CD8 clonotypes in ibrutinib-treated CLL. Germline V gives CDR1 SGHKS, CDR2 YYEKEE (reference sequence). This CDR3 has 14 residues. With V trimmed by 4 bases and J by 4 bases, 6 bases remained unmatched. Profiled with immunoSEQ multiplex PCR; TCRdb holds only in-frame clones, not every one. The repertoire consists of about 160,000 clones, with 81% occurring once and the leading ten covering roughly 2%. The sequence was obtained from a human donor with chronic lymphocytic leukemia. Sample: PBMCs, taken after 12 months of ibrutinib treatment. This chain joins TRBV5-5 and TRBJ1-2, with 8 bases aligning to TRBD1. The CDR3 loop reads CASSPRGPIYGYTF. CDR3 bases: TGTGCCAGCAGCCCCAGGGGGCCGATCTATGGCTACACCTTC.